Shown below are 29 T cell receptor beta chains from a single sample sequenced in a study of T cell clones after liver transplantation. The data were produced by immunoSEQ multiplex PCR, yet TCRdb's version contains in-frame clones alone and is incomplete. The table shows roughly 120,000 clones, with around nine tenths occurring only once. The material was CD4+ T cells from blood, obtained 12 months after liver transplant. The receptors shown here come from a human patient who received a liver transplant. Some T cells may be provided by the graft donor.

This chain connects TRBV28 to TRBJ2-6, with a weak D call TRBD2 (7 bases). V shed 6 bases and J shed 4 bases, with 16 bases lying between them. CDR1 is MDHEN, CDR2 SYDVKM, per germline. This CDR3 is built from 16 residues. The CDR3 region has the DNA TGTGCCAGCAGCCCCCGGGGGGCGGGGGGGGCCAACGTCCTGACTTTC. This codes for CASSPRGAGGANVLTF. The variable domain in full, with the rest retrieved from reference TRBV28 and TRBJ2-6, is DVKVTQSSRYLVKRTGEKVFLECVQDMDHENMFWYRQDPGLGLRLIYFSYDVKMKEKGDIPEGYSVSREKKERFSLILESASTNQTSMYLCASSPRGAGGANVLTFGAGSRLTVL.

This clone appeared once. The chain uses TRBV7-6 and TRBJ2-5; 13 bases fit TRBD2. The CDR3 length is 18 residues. Germline V gene data show CDR1 as SGHVS and CDR2 as FNYEAQ. V was clipped by 1 base and J by 5 bases; unmatched bases: 10. In nucleotides, the CDR3 is TGTGCCAGCAGCTTAGAACTAGCGGGAGGGCCGTTGGGGGAGACCCAGTACTTC. Amino acid sequence: CASSLELAGGPLGETQYF.

The CDR3 bases are TGCGCCAGCAGAGTTGGTCGGGACACTAACACAGATACGCAGTATTTT. It yields the protein CASRVGRDTNTDTQYF. The genes are TRBV5-1 and TRBJ2-3, with a possible D match to TRBD1 (6 bases). Germline V gene lookup returns CDR1 SGHRS and CDR2 YFSETQ. Trimming cost V 5 bases and J 2 bases, with 18 bases left between them. This CDR3 spans 16 amino acids.

The gene calls are TRBV6-1 and TRBJ1-1; no definite D call. The germline V gene encodes CDR1 MNHNS and CDR2 SASEGT. Between the trimmed V and J ends, which lost 11 bases and 5 bases, there was a span of 15 bases. CDR3 length: 12 residues. CDR3 amino acids: CALGRALTEAFF. The CDR3 bases are TGTGCCCTAGGGCGGGCTCTAACTGAAGCTTTCTTT.

The chain carries TRBV29-1 and TRBJ2-5; D is unclear. This CDR3 contains 12 residues. Germline lookup yields CDR1 SQVTM and CDR2 ANQGSEA. Trimming removed 6 bases at V and 0 bases at J, with 8 bases between. In nucleotides, the CDR3 is TGCAGCGTGAGCCGGGACCAAGAGACCCAGTACTTC. This encodes CSVSRDQETQYF.

This clone showed up just once. The rearrangement uses TRBV5-1 and TRBJ2-6, with D perhaps TRBD1 or TRBD2 (5 bases each). The CDR3 runs to 18 residues. In germline, CDR1 is SGHRS, CDR2 YFSETQ. V was clipped by 0 bases and J by 0 bases, with 13 bases between them. The DNA for the CDR3 is TGCGCCAGCAGCTTGGACCCGGGACGGAGCTCTGGGGCCAACGTCCTGACTTTC. Translated: CASSLDPGRSSGANVLTF.

The chain joins TRBV2 to TRBJ2-3; no clear D. CDR1 and CDR2 from the germline V gene are SNHLY and FYNNEI. This CDR3 has 14 amino acids. The V end lost 6 bases, the J end lost 6 bases, and 16 bases lay between the germline ends. CDR3 sequence: CASSPNLPSDTQYF. For the CDR3, the DNA is TGTGCCAGCAGCCCAAATCTTCCCTCTGATACGCAGTATTTT. Using reference TRBV2 and TRBJ2-3 for the parts outside the CDR3, the full variable domain is EPEVTQTPSHQVTQMGQEVILRCVPISNHLYFYWYRQILGQKVEFLVSFYNNEISEKSEIFDDQFSVERPDGSNFTLKIRSTKLEDSAMYFCASSPNLPSDTQYFGPGTRLTVL.

As to this clone: Other DNA sequences in the sample encode the same CDR3. CDR3 sequence: CASSLLGDTQYF. The DNA for the CDR3 is TGCGCCAGCAGCCTCTTGGGGGATACGCAGTATTTT. This rearrangement joins TRBV5-1 to TRBJ2-3; the D is unclear. The germline V gene has CDR1 SGHRS and CDR2 YFSETQ. V was trimmed by 4 bases and J by 6 bases, leaving 9 bases between them. This CDR3 spans 12 amino acids.

V gene TRBV28 combines with J gene TRBJ2-1; D gene unclear. This CDR3 is built from 14 residues. Per the germline V gene, CDR1 is MDHEN and CDR2 is SYDVKM. Trimming removed 2 bases from V and 3 bases from J, with 8 bases in between. CDR3 nucleotides: TGTGCCAGCAGTTTAGTCGGAGACTACAATGAGCAGTTCTTC. This sequence encodes CASSLVGDYNEQFF. The entire variable domain, with the rest obtained from reference TRBV28 and TRBJ2-1, is as follows: DVKVTQSSRYLVKRTGEKVFLECVQDMDHENMFWYRQDPGLGLRLIYFSYDVKMKEKGDIPEGYSVSREKKERFSLILESASTNQTSMYLCASSLVGDYNEQFFGPGTRLTVL.

The rearrangement uses TRBV9 and TRBJ2-1, with 10 bases matching TRBD2. V lost 0 bases, J lost 8 bases, and 5 bases stayed unmatched. Per germline, CDR1 SGDLS and CDR2 YYNGEE. This CDR3 has 15 amino acids. CDR3 region: CASSVVSSGSYEQFF. The CDR3 DNA follows: TGTGCCAGCAGCGTAGTTTCTAGCGGGAGTTATGAGCAGTTCTTC. Filled out from reference TRBV9 and TRBJ2-1, the complete variable domain reads DSGVTQTPKHLITATGQRVTLRCSPRSGDLSVYWYQQSLDQGLQFLIQYYNGEERAKGNILERFSAQQFPDLHSELNLSSLELGDSALYFCASSVVSSGSYEQFFGPGTRLTVL.

This clone was counted between two and nine times. V is TRBV7-8 and J is TRBJ1-5; D is undetermined. CDR3 length: 12 amino acids. The germline V and J ends were trimmed by 4 bases and 7 bases, with 8 bases remaining between them. Germline values: CDR1 SGHVS, CDR2 FQNEAQ. The CDR3 DNA sequence: TGTGCCAGCAGCTCAAGTCTACAGCCCCAGCATTTT. It codes for CASSSSLQPQHF.

The rearrangement joins TRBV9 to TRBJ2-3; D might be TRBD2 (5 bases). Germline CDR1 and CDR2: SGDLS and YYNGEE. The CDR3 runs 15 residues. With 0 bases removed from V and 2 bases from J, the gap between germline ends came to 10 bases. This CDR3 is CASSVAGIDTDTQYF. CDR3 sequence (DNA): TGTGCCAGCAGCGTAGCCGGGATAGACACAGATACGCAGTATTTT.

The chain links TRBV5-1 to TRBJ2-3; 11 bases map to TRBD2. There are 16 residues in the CDR3. Germline CDR1 reads SGHRS; CDR2 reads YFSETQ. V trimming: 0 bases; J trimming: 12 bases; junction bases outside the gene matches: 12. The DNA of the CDR3 is TGCGCCAGCAGCTTGGCGGGCTCTAGCGGGAGGTCCTTTCAGTATTTT. Translation: CASSLAGSSGRSFQYF.

The chain recombines TRBV10-3 with TRBJ2-5, with 7 nucleotides matching TRBD2. J lost 10 bases, V lost 0 bases, and 11 bases had no gene match. CDR3 length: 15 residues. Germline assignment: CDR1 ENHRY and CDR2 SYGVKD. The CDR3 protein is CAISESVGRVVDQYF. DNA for the CDR3: TGTGCCATCAGTGAGTCAGTGGGGAGGGTCGTGGACCAGTACTTC.

The chain couples TRBV5-4 to TRBJ2-1; 15 nucleotides agree with TRBD2. Germline CDR1 reads SGHNT; CDR2 reads YYREEE (reference sequence). The CDR3 length is 17 residues. V lost 4 bases to trimming and J lost 5 bases; unmatched junction nucleotides: 7. The CDR3 sequence is CASSRGLAGGWDNEQFF. CDR3 bases: TGTGCCAGCAGCCGTGGACTAGCGGGAGGGTGGGACAATGAGCAGTTCTTC.

The rearrangement joins TRBV10-1 to TRBJ2-1; tentatively, D is TRBD2 (7 bases). Trimming shortened V by 4 bases and J by 15 bases, and 16 bases separated the two germline ends. Germline values: CDR1 WNHNN, CDR2 SYGVQD (reference sequence). The CDR3 has 12 amino acids. As DNA, the CDR3 is TGCGCCAGCAGTGCGGCAGGTGGGGGGGCGTTCTTC. Translating it yields CASSAAGGGAFF.

This clone was found once. The chain couples TRBV19 to TRBJ2-7, with D possibly called TRBD1 or TRBD2 (5 bases each). V shed 5 bases and J shed 4 bases, with 12 bases lying between them. The CDR3 length is 13 residues. The germline gives CDR1 LNHDA, CDR2 SQIVND (reference sequence). CDR3 residues: CASSPGTPYEQYF. In DNA, the CDR3 is TGTGCCAGTAGTCCGGGGACCCCTTACGAGCAGTACTTC.

The chain employs TRBV6-5 and TRBJ1-1; weak D call: TRBD1 (6 bases). Germline CDR1 is MNHEY and CDR2 is SVGAGI. The germline V and J ends were trimmed by 5 bases and 7 bases, with 11 bases remaining between them. This CDR3 comprises 12 residues. DNA for the CDR3: TGTGCCAGCAGTGTCATACAGGGTGAAGCTTTCTTT. This codes for CASSVIQGEAFF.

The V gene is TRBV7-9, the J gene TRBJ2-3; tentatively, D is TRBD1 (6 bases). Trimming shortened V by 3 bases and J by 4 bases, and 14 bases separated the two germline ends. The CDR3 is 15 amino acids. The germline V gene has CDR1 SEHNR and CDR2 FQNEAQ (reference sequence). This CDR3 is CASSFAGTSPDTQYF. For the CDR3, the DNA is TGTGCCAGCAGCTTCGCCGGGACATCCCCAGATACGCAGTATTTT.

The CDR3 protein is CASSTRGTAETQYF. Here the CDR3 DNA reads TGTGCCAGCAGCACTCGAGGGACAGCAGAGACCCAGTACTTC. The chain combines TRBV11-2 with TRBJ2-5; TRBD1 agrees at 7 bases. The CDR3 has 14 residues. Germline V lookup: CDR1 SGHAT, CDR2 FQNNGV. V lost 5 bases to trimming and J lost 4 bases; unmatched junction nucleotides: 7.

As DNA, the CDR3 is TGTGCCAGCAGTACCACTAGGGAGACCCAGTACTTC. Translated, it gives CASSTTRETQYF. The rearrangement joins TRBV28 to TRBJ2-5, with a tentative D call TRBD2 (5 bases). Per germline, CDR1 MDHEN and CDR2 SYDVKM. The CDR3 contains 12 residues. Trimming took off 5 bases at V and 5 bases at J, with 9 bases between the two ends. Looking up the rest from reference TRBV28 and TRBJ2-5 gives the full variable domain: DVKVTQSSRYLVKRTGEKVFLECVQDMDHENMFWYRQDPGLGLRLIYFSYDVKMKEKGDIPEGYSVSREKKERFSLILESASTNQTSMYLCASSTTRETQYFGPGTRLLVL.

The V gene is TRBV7-2, the J gene TRBJ2-3; tentatively, D is TRBD2 (5 bases). Between the trimmed V and J ends, which lost 4 bases and 3 bases, there was a span of 11 bases. Germline-derived CDR1 and CDR2 are SGHTA and FQGNSA. CDR3 size: 14 residues. Here the CDR3 reads CASSSPPGTDTQYF. CDR3 sequence (DNA): TGTGCCAGCAGCTCGCCCCCGGGGACAGATACGCAGTATTTT.

The V gene is TRBV19, the J gene TRBJ1-2, with 9 bases identical to TRBD1. With 5 bases clipped from V and 0 bases from J, the junction kept 4 bases outside the gene matches. The CDR3 consists of 15 residues. Germline V CDR1 and CDR2: LNHDA, SQIVND (reference sequence). The CDR3 bases are TGTGCCAGTAGTCCCCGACAGGGGGCTAACTATGGCTACACCTTC. Its protein product is CASSPRQGANYGYTF.

V usage is TRBV28 and J usage is TRBJ1-2; 10 bases are a match to TRBD1. Germline CDR1 reads MDHEN; CDR2 reads SYDVKM. The CDR3 runs 14 residues. V was clipped by 3 bases and J by 8 bases; unmatched bases: 6. The CDR3 nucleotides are TGTGCCAGCAGTTTCGGGGACAGGGGAGGAGGCTACACCTTC. It specifies CASSFGDRGGGYTF.

This clone was found once. V usage is TRBV25-1 and J usage is TRBJ1-3; TRBD1 matches 7 bases. V was clipped by 3 bases and J by 4 bases; unmatched bases: 6. Germline V gives CDR1 MGHDK, CDR2 SYGVNS. The CDR3 sequence is 15 residues long. CDR3 amino acids: CASSDPRQGGNTIYF. The CDR3 DNA is TGTGCCAGCAGTGACCCCAGACAGGGCGGAAACACCATATATTTT. The variable domain in full, completed from reference TRBV25-1 and TRBJ1-3, reads EADIYQTPRYLVIGTGKKITLECSQTMGHDKMYWYQQDPGMELHLIHYSYGVNSTEKGDLSSESTVSRIRTEHFPLTLESARPSHTSQYLCASSDPRQGGNTIYFGEGSWLTVV.

This clone has only one observation. This chain links TRBV10-3 with TRBJ2-1, with TRBD2 matching 7 bases. With 2 bases clipped from V and 7 bases from J, the junction kept 5 bases outside the gene matches. CDR1 is ENHRY and CDR2 is SYGVKD in the germline V gene. The CDR3 spans 14 residues. CDR3 sequence reads: CAISEDREENEQFF. DNA of the CDR3: TGTGCCATCAGTGAGGATCGGGAGGAAAATGAGCAGTTCTTC.

This chain connects TRBV5-1 to TRBJ1-1; TRBD1 is a possible D gene (6 bases). The germline V gene has CDR1 SGHRS and CDR2 YFSETQ. Trimming pared 5 bases from V and 7 bases from J, leaving 15 bases between. CDR3 length: 13 residues. The CDR3 nucleotides read TGCGCCAGCAGTTCAGGGGCTGGAGTTGAAGCTTTCTTT. Translated, it gives CASSSGAGVEAFF.

This sequence joins TRBV11-2 and TRBJ2-1, with 7 bases fitting TRBD2. Germline assignment: CDR1 SGHAT and CDR2 FQNNGV. The ends lost 5 bases at V and 4 bases at J; junction bases unmatched: 5. CDR3 length equals 14 residues. The CDR3 loop reads CASSAGAGYNEQFF. The CDR3 coding sequence is TGTGCCAGCAGCGCGGGAGCGGGTTACAATGAGCAGTTCTTC.

In its sample, this clone was seen a few times. This chain joins TRBV4-1 and TRBJ2-5, with D hard to call. Trimming cost V 0 bases and J 7 bases, with 15 bases left between them. The CDR3 loop spans 15 amino acids. Germline assignment: CDR1 MGHRA and CDR2 YSYEKL. This CDR3 is CASSQDATAAGTQYF. CDR3 nucleotides: TGCGCCAGCAGCCAAGATGCGACCGCCGCTGGGACCCAGTACTTC.